Listed here are 25 T cell receptor beta chains from one sample, sequenced in a study of blood T cell repertoires in COVID-19. The assay was immunoSEQ multiplex PCR, and TCRdb's table has in-frame clones only and misses some. The sample lists over 130,000 clones, roughly 82% seen once, with more than 2% in the top ten. The specimen sequenced was peripheral blood. Receptor source: a man aged 70-80 years with acute or convalescent COVID-19.

The genes are TRBV5-1 and TRBJ2-1; 7 bases line up with TRBD1. Germline V gene sequence: CDR1 SGHRS, CDR2 YFSETQ. The CDR3 extends over 14 amino acids. V trimming: 4 bases; J trimming: 8 bases; junction bases outside the gene matches: 9. In DNA form, the CDR3 reads TGCGCCAGCAGCCCCCAACAGGGGTCGGATGAGCAGTTCTTC. Translating gives CASSPQQGSDEQFF.

V is TRBV5-1 and J is TRBJ1-4; possible D gene TRBD1, 5 bases. In germline, CDR1 is SGHRS, CDR2 YFSETQ. The length of the CDR3 is 15 residues. The ends were cut back, 4 bases at V and 3 bases at J, with 13 bases in the middle. The CDR3 DNA reads TGCGCCAGCAGCATCCTCCGGGGGTCTAATGAAAAACTGTTTTTT. Translation gives CASSILRGSNEKLFF.

This chain connects TRBV30 to TRBJ1-4, with TRBD1 as a possible D gene (5 bases). CDR3 length: 13 amino acids. With 2 bases removed from V and 7 bases from J, the gap between germline ends came to 11 bases. Looked up from germline, CDR1 is GTSNPN and CDR2 is SVGIG (reference sequence). DNA for the CDR3: TGTGCCTGGAGTATAAGGGGAGGTGAAAAACTGTTTTTT. Its translation: CAWSIRGGEKLFF.

CDR3 nucleotide sequence: TGTGCCAGCAGCTTGGACCCCGTCCCTTACAGGTCCTCTCACTATGGCTACACCTTC. Its translation: CASSLDPVPYRSSHYGYTF. The V call is TRBV5-4, the J call TRBJ1-2; a weak D match, TRBD1 (5 bases). This CDR3 has 19 residues. Germline CDR1 reads SGHNT; CDR2 reads YYREEE (reference sequence). The germline V and J ends were trimmed by 0 bases and 3 bases, with 24 bases remaining between them.

V gene TRBV18 combines with J gene TRBJ1-1, with D unresolved. V was trimmed by 1 base and J by 6 bases, leaving 9 bases between them. This CDR3 has 13 amino acids. Germline assignment: CDR1 KGHSH and CDR2 LQKENI. This CDR3 is CASSPRTGAEAFF. In DNA form, the CDR3 reads TGTGCCAGCTCACCACGGACGGGAGCTGAAGCTTTCTTT.

As for this clone: Sequence at one end of the junction differs from germline and may be a read error. This sequence joins TRBV28 and TRBJ1-5; D is possibly TRBD1 (5 bases). The CDR3 sequence is 15 residues long. Germline lookup yields CDR1 MDHEN and CDR2 SYDVKM. The CDR3 here is CASSSPSQGNQPQHF. CDR3 DNA sequence: TGTGCCAGCAGTTCCCCTTCGCAGGGCAACCAGCCCCAGCATTTT.

The CDR3 reads CASTETGQGNTGELFF. The CDR3, as DNA: TGTGCCAGTACCGAAACGGGACAGGGGAACACCGGGGAGCTGTTTTTT. This chain links TRBV19 with TRBJ2-2; 9 bases are shared with TRBD1. Looked up from germline, CDR1 is LNHDA and CDR2 is SQIVND (reference sequence). The CDR3 has 16 residues. V gave up 7 bases and J gave up 1 base; unmatched junction bases: 7.

This rearrangement joins TRBV5-6 to TRBJ1-2; 8 positions match TRBD1. Trimming took 0 bases from V and 6 from J; bases not matched to a gene: 7. Germline V gives CDR1 SGHDT, CDR2 YYEEEE. The CDR3 runs 15 residues. The CDR3 region has the DNA TGTGCCAGCAGCTTGGTAGACAGGGGCTGGGATGGCTACACCTTC. It encodes CASSLVDRGWDGYTF. The full variable domain, in which reference TRBV5-6 and TRBJ1-2 provide the parts outside the CDR3, is DAGVTQSPTHLIKTRGQQVTLRCSPKSGHDTVSWYQQALGQGPQFIFQYYEEEERQRGNFPDRFSGHQFPNYSSELNVNALLLGDSALYLCASSLVDRGWDGYTFGSGTRLTVV.

V and J are TRBV3-1 (or the pseudogene TRBV3-2) and TRBJ2-2; perhaps TRBD2 as D (6 bases). Germline assignment: CDR1 LGHDT and CDR2 YNNKEL (reference sequence). There are 15 residues in the CDR3. V gave up 4 bases and J gave up 9 bases, with 18 bases separating them. The CDR3, as DNA: TGTGCCAGCAGCCCGCCGGGACTTCAAGCCCGGGAGCTGTTTTTT. Translated: CASSPPGLQARELFF.

This clone was seen more than once but under ten times. The chain has TRBV20-1 and TRBJ1-6; no clear D gene. CDR1 DFQATT and CDR2 SNEGSKA come from the germline V gene (reference sequence). With 3 bases removed from V and 10 bases from J, the gap between germline ends came to 16 bases. The CDR3 spans 14 residues. Here the CDR3 reads CSASSGSGRSPLHF. The CDR3 coding sequence is TGCAGTGCTAGTTCGGGGTCGGGGAGATCACCCCTCCACTTT.

The chain is built from TRBV7-3 and TRBJ2-5, with 9 bases lining up with TRBD2. The junction had 6 bases not matched to a gene; V was cut back by 6 bases and J by 4 bases. CDR3 length equals 14 residues. Germline V gives CDR1 SGHTA, CDR2 FQGTGA. Here the CDR3 reads CASRASGITETQYF. Written as DNA, the CDR3 is TGTGCCAGCAGGGCTAGCGGGATCACAGAGACCCAGTACTTC.

The rearrangement joins TRBV19 to TRBJ2-1, with 8 bases lining up with TRBD1. This CDR3 region has 15 residues. Germline V gene sequence: CDR1 LNHDA, CDR2 SQIVND (reference sequence). Trimming at V came to 9 bases and at J to 2 bases, leaving 9 bases not matched to a gene. The CDR3 DNA follows: TGTGCCAGAATGAGCGACAGGGGACCCTACAATGAGCAGTTCTTC. This gives the protein CARMSDRGPYNEQFF.

The chain combines TRBV18 with TRBJ2-1, with D possibly being TRBD2 (6 bases). Deletions cut 3 bases from V and 9 bases from J, with 12 bases between. CDR3 length: 13 amino acids. Per the germline V gene, CDR1 is KGHSH and CDR2 is LQKENI. The CDR3 nucleotides are TGTGCCAGCTCACCGCCTAGCGAACGTGAGCAGTTCTTC. Translating it yields CASSPPSEREQFF.

The rearrangement links TRBV19 to TRBJ2-7, with D perhaps matching TRBD1 (6 bases). Trimming left V 9 bases short and J 5 bases short, with 17 bases between. The germline gives CDR1 LNHDA, CDR2 SQIVND (reference sequence). This CDR3 is 13 amino acids long. The CDR3 DNA reads TGTGCCAGCAGAAACAGGGTGGGGGACGAGCAGTACTTC. This codes for CASRNRVGDEQYF.

The chain is built from TRBV18 and TRBJ2-2; 7 positions agree with TRBD1. V lost 1 base and J lost 4; bases outside the gene matches: 6. This CDR3 is 16 amino acids long. CDR1 is KGHSH and CDR2 is LQKENI in the germline V gene. This chain's CDR3 is CASSPLRGRVTGELFF. CDR3 sequence (DNA): TGTGCCAGCTCACCACTGAGGGGGCGAGTCACCGGGGAGCTGTTTTTT. Using reference TRBV18 and TRBJ2-2 for the parts outside the CDR3, the full variable domain is NAGVMQNPRHLVRRRGQEARLRCSPMKGHSHVYWYRQLPEEGLKFMVYLQKENIIDESGMPKERFSAEFPKEGPSILRIQQVVRGDSAAYFCASSPLRGRVTGELFFGEGSRLTVL.

The chain recombines TRBV19 with TRBJ2-7, with 9 positions matching TRBD1. Per germline, CDR1 LNHDA and CDR2 SQIVND (reference sequence). This CDR3 contains 15 residues. J was trimmed by 6 bases and V by 3 bases; bases with no gene match: 9. The CDR3 nucleotides are TGTGCCAGTAGTATCGGGACAGGGACCTTCTCCGAGCAGTACTTC. Amino acids: CASSIGTGTFSEQYF.

The rearrangement joins TRBV6-1 to TRBJ2-5; 8 positions agree with TRBD2. The CDR3 is 15 residues long. Germline lookup yields CDR1 MNHNS and CDR2 SASEGT. With 2 bases clipped from V and 14 bases from J, the junction kept 16 bases outside the gene matches. The chain's CDR3 is CASSESGLGSGAPYF. CDR3 nucleotide sequence: TGTGCCAGCAGTGAATCTGGGTTGGGTAGCGGGGCCCCATACTTC.

The chain uses TRBV9 and TRBJ1-1, with 7 bases that match TRBD1. V lost 0 bases, J lost 5 bases, and 4 bases stayed unmatched. Germline CDR1 and CDR2: SGDLS and YYNGEE. This CDR3 spans 14 amino acids. CDR3 nucleotides: TGTGCCAGCAGCGTAGGAGGGGGCAGGACTGAAGCTTTCTTT. This encodes CASSVGGGRTEAFF.

The DNA for the CDR3 is TGCGCCAGCAGCTTCGGACTACCGACAGGGGGAGGCTATGGCTACACCTTC. Its translation: CASSFGLPTGGGYGYTF. V usage is TRBV5-1 and J usage is TRBJ1-2, with 9 bases matching TRBD1. V trimming: 2 bases; J trimming: 4 bases; junction bases outside the gene matches: 12. CDR1 is SGHRS, CDR2 YFSETQ, per germline. The CDR3 sequence is 17 residues long.

This clone was found once. The rearrangement uses TRBV7-9 and TRBJ2-1; D possibly corresponds to TRBD2 (5 bases). This CDR3 spans 15 amino acids. Trimming left V 2 bases short and J 4 bases short, with 12 bases between. Germline V gene lookup returns CDR1 SEHNR and CDR2 FQNEAQ (reference sequence). Here the CDR3 reads CASSLSSVQYNEQFF. The DNA for the CDR3 is TGTGCCAGCAGCTTAAGTAGCGTCCAGTACAATGAGCAGTTCTTC.

The genes are TRBV6-5 and TRBJ2-1, with TRBD1 matching 10 bases. Germline values: CDR1 MNHEY, CDR2 SVGAGI. The length of the CDR3 is 15 residues. Trimming took 6 bases from V and 7 from J; bases not matched to a gene: 9. The CDR3 DNA reads TGTGCCAGCAGATCCGGGACAGGGGTTCGGAATGAGCAGTTCTTC. Its translation is CASRSGTGVRNEQFF.

The gene calls are TRBV12-3 or TRBV12-4 and TRBJ2-1; no clear D. With 4 bases removed from V and 8 bases from J, the gap between germline ends came to 9 bases. The CDR3 covers 12 residues. CDR3 sequence reads: CASSSQSHEQFF. The CDR3 region has the DNA TGTGCCAGCAGTTCACAGTCCCATGAGCAGTTCTTC.

The rearrangement links TRBV28 to TRBJ2-5, with a tentative D call TRBD2 (5 bases). Trimming removed 4 bases from V and 4 bases from J, with 16 bases in between. The germline gives CDR1 MDHEN, CDR2 SYDVKM. CDR3 length: 15 residues. CDR3 loop: CASSSPPLGVETQYF. For the CDR3, the DNA is TGTGCCAGCAGTTCCCCTCCGCTGGGAGTAGAGACCCAGTACTTC.

The chain uses TRBV19 and TRBJ1-1; 8 nucleotides match TRBD1. Trimming cost V 4 bases and J 0 bases; bases outside gene matches: 7. The CDR3 consists of 16 residues. The germline V gene has CDR1 LNHDA and CDR2 SQIVND (reference sequence). The CDR3 nucleotides read TGTGCCAGTAGTACCTTAGACAGGGGCCTGAACACTGAAGCTTTCTTT. Amino acids: CASSTLDRGLNTEAFF.

V gene TRBV7-2 combines with J gene TRBJ2-5; D is possibly TRBD1 (6 bases). This CDR3 region has 13 residues. The germline CDR1 and CDR2 sequences are SGHTA and FQGNSA. V dropped 4 bases and J dropped 5 bases, with 11 bases sitting between them. The chain's CDR3 is CASSSQRGETQYF. The DNA for the CDR3 is TGTGCCAGCAGCTCCCAAAGGGGGGAGACCCAGTACTTC.